The 8 T cell receptor beta chains given below trace back to one sample, sequenced in a study of cytomegalovirus exposure and HLA in healthy donors. The PCR contained 60 Vbeta and 13 Jbeta primers. Assay used: immunoSEQ multiplex PCR; TCRdb lists only in-frame clones, some missing. This sample has 90,000 to 120,000 clones, with less than 85% found just once. Sequences were obtained from PBMCs. The receptors derive from a woman aged 40-49 years in good health and CMV-seropositive.

In this sample, this clone turned up a few times. The chain combines TRBV5-1 with TRBJ1-2; D is perhaps TRBD1 (6 bases). Trimming left V 4 bases short and J 1 base short, with 14 bases between. The CDR3 sequence is 15 residues long. Germline CDR1 is SGHRS and CDR2 is YFSETQ. The CDR3 DNA reads TGCGCCAGCAGCGGCGGGGGCGGGAATAACTATGGCTACACCTTC. This encodes CASSGGGGNNYGYTF.

The chain couples TRBV7-2 to TRBJ1-5; 9 bases align to TRBD1. V lost 4 bases, J lost 2 bases, and 3 bases stayed unmatched. This CDR3 spans 15 amino acids. Germline CDR1 SGHTA, CDR2 FQGNSA. The chain's CDR3 is CASSSQGAGNQPQHF. CDR3 coding DNA: TGTGCCAGCAGCTCACAGGGGGCTGGCAATCAGCCCCAGCATTTT. Full variable domain (missing parts from reference TRBV7-2 and TRBJ1-5): GAGVSQSPSNKVTEKGKDVELRCDPISGHTALYWYRQSLGQGLEFLIYFQGNSAPDKSGLPSDRFSAERTGGSVSTLTIQRTQQEDSAVYLCASSSQGAGNQPQHFGDGTRLSIL.

V is TRBV19 and J is TRBJ1-5, with TRBD1 identical over 8 bases. The CDR3 sequence is 17 residues long. The V and J ends lost 11 bases and 0 bases, in that order; junction bases with no gene match: 15. Germline V gives CDR1 LNHDA, CDR2 SQIVND (reference sequence). The CDR3: CASHGQGALYSNQPQHF. CDR3 DNA: TGTGCCTCTCACGGCCAGGGGGCCCTTTATAGCAATCAGCCCCAGCATTTT. The entire variable domain, with the rest obtained from reference TRBV19 and TRBJ1-5, is as follows: DGGITQSPKYLFRKEGQNVTLSCEQNLNHDAMYWYRQDPGQGLRLIYYSQIVNDFQKGDIAEGYSVSREKKESFPLTVTSAQKNPTAFYLCASHGQGALYSNQPQHFGDGTRLSIL.

This clone was detected only a few times. The chain has TRBV5-4 and TRBJ2-5; 7 bases map to TRBD2. This CDR3 has 17 residues. The V and J ends lost 1 base and 2 bases, in that order; junction bases with no gene match: 11. In germline, CDR1 is SGHNT, CDR2 YYREEE (reference sequence). The CDR3 DNA reads as TGTGCCAGCAGCTTGATGAGCGGGGCTGGGTGGCAAGAGACCCAGTACTTC. Protein product: CASSLMSGAGWQETQYF.

This clone was counted between two and nine times. This rearrangement joins TRBV6-1 to TRBJ1-1; 7 nucleotides match TRBD1. Trimming at V came to 0 bases and at J to 12 bases, leaving 10 bases not matched to a gene. This CDR3 is built from 14 residues. Germline CDR1 reads MNHNS; CDR2 reads SASEGT. In DNA, the CDR3 is TGTGCCAGCAGTGAAGCGGGGGCCTTGACAGGGTCTTTCTTT. It encodes CASSEAGALTGSFF.

This clone was picked up a small number of times. This chain links TRBV5-1 with TRBJ2-7; no firm D call. V lost 0 bases and J lost 5, with 9 bases in between. Germline V CDR1 and CDR2: SGHRS, YFSETQ. The CDR3 spans 13 residues. The CDR3 DNA reads as TGCGCCAGCAGCTTGGCGTATGCGGACGAGCAGTACTTC. Translation: CASSLAYADEQYF.

The chain has TRBV6-1 and TRBJ1-2; the D gene is possibly TRBD1 (6 bases). Germline values: CDR1 MNHNS, CDR2 SASEGT. This CDR3 has 15 residues. V gave up 0 bases and J gave up 3 bases, with 11 bases separating them. The CDR3 here is CASSEAYRDDYGYTF. The DNA for the CDR3 is TGTGCCAGCAGTGAAGCATACAGGGACGACTATGGCTACACCTTC.

The CDR3 region has the DNA TGTGCCAGCAGTCCCGACAGGCAGAAAGCTTTCTTT. As protein: CASSPDRQKAFF. This chain uses TRBV14 with TRBJ1-1, with D possibly matching TRBD1 (6 bases). This CDR3 contains 12 residues. The V end was cut by 6 bases, the J end by 9 bases, with 14 bases between. Germline V gives CDR1 SGHDN, CDR2 FVKESK.